This TCR beta chain stems from a study of shared clonotypes between healthy human individuals. Whole-study findings and limits: Among donors, clonotype sharing was expected to be affected by sequencing depth. In the sorted subsets, rarefaction showed sequencing was incomplete despite large depth.

With respect to this clone: Antigen specificity is unknown. Other nucleotide sequences from this sample produce the same CDR3.

CD45RO-negative cells were positively selected for CCR7, leaving out terminally differentiated effector memory CD45RA+ cells. Source study methods: ImmunoSEQ sequences covered only the junction and lacked quality scores; filtering therefore differed. Produced via immunoSEQ multiplex PCR; TCRdb's table is partial and in-frame only. That table furnishes V, J and clone size, whereas the DNA furnished D and trimming. The sample lists about 2.1 million clones; over 85% were seen once. Sequencing was carried out using naive CD8+ T cells from PBMCs. The receptor's source is a man aged 18 to 30 in good health. Some clones in this sample may be carry-over from other donors' samples.

The CDR3 is CASSSGRFYEQYF. The CDR3 DNA follows: TGTGCCAGCAGTTCAGGAAGGTTCTACGAGCAGTACTTC. The V call is TRBV28, the J call TRBJ2-7; D gene unclear. The CDR3 consists of 13 residues. Trimming took off 4 bases at V and 3 bases at J, with 10 bases between the two ends. The germline gives CDR1 MDHEN, CDR2 SYDVKM.